These 13 T cell receptor beta chains originate from one sample sequenced in a study of shared clonotypes between healthy human individuals. The protocol was immunoSEQ multiplex PCR, while the TCRdb copy is restricted to in-frame clones and leaves out a portion. The sample lists more than 2 million clones; approximately 94% were seen once. The sample comprised naive CD4+ T cells sorted from blood. Specified subset: CD45RA+ positively selected. Receptors originate from a young man in good health.

This chain joins TRBV6-1 and TRBJ1-4; D call uncertain. Germline CDR1 reads MNHNS; CDR2 reads SASEGT. Trimming pared 8 bases from V and 6 bases from J, leaving 16 bases between. CDR3 length equals 14 residues. The CDR3 sequence is CASRRQDQDEKLFF. Here the CDR3 DNA reads TGTGCCAGCCGACGGCAGGATCAGGATGAAAAACTGTTTTTT.

The rearrangement joins TRBV19 to TRBJ1-5; 9 bases are shared with TRBD1. This CDR3 is built from 14 residues. The junction had 7 bases not matched to a gene; V was cut back by 7 bases and J by 6 bases. Per germline, CDR1 LNHDA and CDR2 SQIVND (reference sequence). CDR3 region: CASTQDRGFQPQHF. CDR3 bases: TGTGCCAGTACCCAGGACAGGGGATTTCAGCCCCAGCATTTT.

This chain uses TRBV7-9 with TRBJ1-6; D not certain. CDR3 length: 13 residues. Germline V gene data show CDR1 as SEHNR and CDR2 as FQNEAQ (reference sequence). V gave up 3 bases and J gave up 7 bases, with 7 bases separating them. DNA for the CDR3: TGTGCCAGCAGCTTCTCGGGGAATTCACCCCTCCACTTT. As protein: CASSFSGNSPLHF.

The chain couples TRBV10-3 to TRBJ2-5; D perhaps matches TRBD2 (6 bases). Germline V gene sequence: CDR1 ENHRY, CDR2 SYGVKD. This CDR3 has 16 residues. V was trimmed by 3 bases and J by 5 bases, leaving 19 bases between them. CDR3 DNA sequence: TGTGCCATCAGTGATACCCCGGGACTTCAGTTGGAGACCCAGTACTTC. Its translation is CAISDTPGLQLETQYF.

In DNA, the CDR3 is TGTGCCAGCAGCCAAGATCTGGGACGCGAGGCTTTCTTT. This sequence encodes CASSQDLGREAFF. This chain connects TRBV4-2 to TRBJ1-1; D might be TRBD1 (5 bases). CDR1 and CDR2 (germline): LGHNA, YNFKEQ. The CDR3 runs 13 residues. Trimming left V 0 bases short and J 11 bases short, with 13 bases between.

This clone showed up just a few times. V and J are TRBV29-1 and TRBJ2-1, with TRBD1 matching over 7 bases. The CDR3 has 16 residues. Germline V lookup: CDR1 SQVTM, CDR2 ANQGSEA. With 4 bases clipped from V and 6 bases from J, the junction kept 15 bases outside the gene matches. The chain's CDR3 is CSVGSHRQGNPNEQFF. The CDR3 DNA reads TGCAGCGTTGGGAGTCACCGACAGGGAAACCCCAATGAGCAGTTCTTC.

The gene calls are TRBV28 and TRBJ1-1; TRBD1 matches 7 bases. From germline, CDR1 is MDHEN and CDR2 SYDVKM. After removal of 6 bases from V and 3 bases from J, the junction contained 10 bases not matched to a gene. The CDR3 length is 15 residues. The CDR3 protein is CASSPPDRRYTEAFF. The CDR3 region has the DNA TGTGCCAGCAGCCCCCCGGACAGGAGATACACTGAAGCTTTCTTT. Combining the CDR3 with reference TRBV28 and TRBJ1-1 gives the whole variable domain DVKVTQSSRYLVKRTGEKVFLECVQDMDHENMFWYRQDPGLGLRLIYFSYDVKMKEKGDIPEGYSVSREKKERFSLILESASTNQTSMYLCASSPPDRRYTEAFFGQGTRLTVV.

The genes are TRBV6-6 and TRBJ2-7; TRBD1 might be the D (7 bases). The length of the CDR3 is 15 residues. Per the germline V gene, CDR1 is MNHNY and CDR2 is SVGAGI (reference sequence). V was clipped by 5 bases and J by 4 bases, with 18 bases between them. CDR3 DNA sequence: TGTGCCAGCAGTAGCCCCCCGACAGGGAGGTACGAGCAGTACTTC. Translation gives CASSSPPTGRYEQYF.

Concerning this clone: Other DNA sequences in this sample translate to the same CDR3. The rearrangement joins TRBV5-1 to TRBJ2-2; TRBD1 matches 7 bases. Trimming cost V 0 bases and J 4 bases; bases outside gene matches: 3. CDR1 SGHRS and CDR2 YFSETQ come from the germline V gene. The CDR3 contains 15 residues. The CDR3 loop reads CASSLGQGGTGELFF. The CDR3 DNA follows: TGCGCCAGCAGCTTGGGACAGGGCGGCACCGGGGAGCTGTTTTTT.

This chain connects TRBV27 to TRBJ2-5, with TRBD1 matching over 8 bases. CDR1 is MNHEY, CDR2 SMNVEV, per germline (reference sequence). The ends lost 1 base at V and 3 bases at J; junction bases unmatched: 4. CDR3 size: 15 residues. Written as DNA, the CDR3 is TGTGCCAGCAGTTTATTTAGGACAGGGAAAGAGACCCAGTACTTC. Protein: CASSLFRTGKETQYF.

The chain is built from TRBV6-1 and TRBJ2-3, with TRBD2 matching over 7 bases. The CDR3 is 15 residues long. Per the germline V gene, CDR1 is MNHNS and CDR2 is SASEGT. Unmatched junction bases numbered 3, after V lost 3 bases and J lost 0 bases. CDR3 sequence (DNA): TGTGCCAGCAGTGATGGCGGGAGTAGCACAGATACGCAGTATTTT. This translates into CASSDGGSSTDTQYF.

The CDR3 spells CASSLGQLYQETQYF. In nucleotides, the CDR3 is TGTGCCAGCAGTCTGGGACAGCTTTACCAAGAGACCCAGTACTTC. V is TRBV6-5 and J is TRBJ2-5; 7 bases are a match to TRBD1. Looked up from germline, CDR1 is MNHEY and CDR2 is SVGAGI. CDR3 length: 15 residues. V shed 5 bases and J 0 bases; nucleotides not matched to a gene: 6.

This chain joins TRBV18 and TRBJ2-2, with 11 bases that match TRBD1. V trimming: 3 bases; J trimming: 4 bases; junction bases outside the gene matches: 4. The CDR3 has 16 residues. Germline CDR1 KGHSH, CDR2 LQKENI. CDR3 amino acids: CASSPGTGGITGELFF. In nucleotides, the CDR3 is TGTGCCAGCTCACCCGGGACAGGGGGAATCACCGGGGAGCTGTTTTTT.